This TCR beta chain was sequenced during a study of blood T cell repertoires in COVID-19. The overall study: Samples representing acute and convalescent COVID-19 were sourced from the United States, Italy and Spain. Sample material is recorded as cDNA or gDNA derived from T cells, B-cell-depleted T cells, or PBMCs.

Original methodology: Counts of nucleated cells, estimated from reference gene primer amplification, were obtained. Repertoires were generated with immunoSEQ multiplex PCR, while TCRdb's copy carries only in-frame clones and drops some. V and J calls and clone size are those listed in that table; D and trimming were worked out from the DNA. Among over 150,000 clones listed, around 86% were seen once. During active infection, Seattle patients enrolled and were then monitored through disease. Between the trimmed V and J ends, which lost 4 bases and 0 bases, there was a span of 11 bases. This CDR3 is 15 amino acids long. Germline V gene lookup returns CDR1 SGDLS and CDR2 YYNGEE.

The chain links TRBV9 to TRBJ1-3, with TRBD1 as a possible D gene (5 bases). This clonotype originated in a man aged 55 to 70 with COVID-19, enrolled during active disease. Source material: peripheral blood. The CDR3: CASSPQATSGNTIYF. The CDR3 nucleotides are TGTGCCAGCAGCCCACAGGCGACCTCTGGAAACACCATATATTTT.